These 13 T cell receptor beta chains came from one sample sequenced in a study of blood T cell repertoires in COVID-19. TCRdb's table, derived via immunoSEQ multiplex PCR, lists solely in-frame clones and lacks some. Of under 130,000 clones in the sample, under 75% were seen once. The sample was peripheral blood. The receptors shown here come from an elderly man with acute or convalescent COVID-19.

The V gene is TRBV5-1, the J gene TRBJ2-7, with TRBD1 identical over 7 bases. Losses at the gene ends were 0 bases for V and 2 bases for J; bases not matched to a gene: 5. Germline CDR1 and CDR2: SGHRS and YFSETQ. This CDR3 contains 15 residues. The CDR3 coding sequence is TGCGCCAGCAGCTTGGCCCCAGGACAGGCCTACGAGCAGTACTTC. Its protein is CASSLAPGQAYEQYF.

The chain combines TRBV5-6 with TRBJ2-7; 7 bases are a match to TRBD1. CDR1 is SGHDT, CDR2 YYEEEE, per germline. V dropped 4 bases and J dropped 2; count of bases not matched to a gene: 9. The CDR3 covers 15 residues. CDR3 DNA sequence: TGTGCCAGCAGCCAGATACAGGGGTCCACCTACGAGCAGTACTTC. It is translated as CASSQIQGSTYEQYF.

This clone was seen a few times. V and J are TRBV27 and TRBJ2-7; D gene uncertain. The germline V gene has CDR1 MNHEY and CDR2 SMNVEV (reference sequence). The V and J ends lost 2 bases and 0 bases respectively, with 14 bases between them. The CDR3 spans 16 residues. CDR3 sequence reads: CASSLQVPVFSYEQYF. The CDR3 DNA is TGTGCCAGCAGTTTACAGGTTCCCGTCTTCTCCTACGAGCAGTACTTC.

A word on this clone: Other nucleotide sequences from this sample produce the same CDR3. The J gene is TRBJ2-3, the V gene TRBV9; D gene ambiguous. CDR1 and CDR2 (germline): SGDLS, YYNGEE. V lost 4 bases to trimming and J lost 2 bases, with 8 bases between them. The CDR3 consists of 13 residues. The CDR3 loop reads CASSPRLTDTQYF. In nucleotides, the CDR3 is TGTGCCAGCAGCCCGCGACTCACAGATACGCAGTATTTT.

This chain's CDR3 is CASSVGQFSYEQYF. The CDR3 bases are TGTGCCAGCAGCGTTGGACAGTTCTCCTACGAGCAGTACTTC. V usage is TRBV9 and J usage is TRBJ2-7, with TRBD1 as a possible D gene (6 bases). Germline assignment: CDR1 SGDLS and CDR2 YYNGEE. The CDR3 has 14 residues. Between the trimmed V and J ends, which lost 2 bases and 0 bases, there was a span of 9 bases.

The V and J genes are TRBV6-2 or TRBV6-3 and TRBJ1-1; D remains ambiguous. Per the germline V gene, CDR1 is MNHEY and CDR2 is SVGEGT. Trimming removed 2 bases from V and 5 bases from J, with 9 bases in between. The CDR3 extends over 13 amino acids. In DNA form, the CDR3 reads TGTGCCAGCAGTTACCGGACTCTAACTGAAGCTTTCTTT. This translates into CASSYRTLTEAFF.

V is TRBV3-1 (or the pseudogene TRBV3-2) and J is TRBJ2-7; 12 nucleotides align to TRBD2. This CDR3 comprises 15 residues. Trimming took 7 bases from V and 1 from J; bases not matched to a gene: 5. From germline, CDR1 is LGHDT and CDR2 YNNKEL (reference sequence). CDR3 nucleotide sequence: TGTGCCAGCACGCCGACTAGCGGGAGTTCCTACGAGCAGTACTTC. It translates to CASTPTSGSSYEQYF.

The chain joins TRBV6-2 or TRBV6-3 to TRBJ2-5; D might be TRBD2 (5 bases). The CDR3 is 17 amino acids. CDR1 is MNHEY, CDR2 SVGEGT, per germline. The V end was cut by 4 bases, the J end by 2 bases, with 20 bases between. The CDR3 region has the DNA TGTGCCAGCAGTTCTGGGATAGCGCCGCCTCTTCAAGAGACCCAGTACTTC. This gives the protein CASSSGIAPPLQETQYF.

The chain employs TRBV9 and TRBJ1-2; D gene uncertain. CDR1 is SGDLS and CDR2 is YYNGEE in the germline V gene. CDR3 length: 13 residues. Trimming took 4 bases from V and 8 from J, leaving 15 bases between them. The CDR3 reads CASSPGGRQGYTF. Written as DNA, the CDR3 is TGTGCCAGCAGCCCCGGCGGGCGGCAGGGCTACACCTTC. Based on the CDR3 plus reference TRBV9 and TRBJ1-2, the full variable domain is DSGVTQTPKHLITATGQRVTLRCSPRSGDLSVYWYQQSLDQGLQFLIQYYNGEERAKGNILERFSAQQFPDLHSELNLSSLELGDSALYFCASSPGGRQGYTFGSGTRLTVV.

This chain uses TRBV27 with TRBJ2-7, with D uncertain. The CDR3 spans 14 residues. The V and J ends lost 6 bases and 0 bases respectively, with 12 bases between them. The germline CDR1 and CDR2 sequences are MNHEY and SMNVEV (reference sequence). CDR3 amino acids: CASRLGLFSYEQYF. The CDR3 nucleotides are TGTGCCAGCAGACTGGGCCTCTTCTCCTACGAGCAGTACTTC.

The CDR3 region has the DNA TGTGCCAGCAGCGTATGGGGAGCAACTAATGAAAAACTGTTTTTT. It specifies CASSVWGATNEKLFF. The gene calls are TRBV9 and TRBJ1-4; D gene uncertain. This CDR3 region has 15 residues. Trimming removed 1 base at V and 0 bases at J, with 7 bases between. Germline lookup yields CDR1 SGDLS and CDR2 YYNGEE. Drawing the rest from reference TRBV9 and TRBJ1-4, the complete variable domain is DSGVTQTPKHLITATGQRVTLRCSPRSGDLSVYWYQQSLDQGLQFLIQYYNGEERAKGNILERFSAQQFPDLHSELNLSSLELGDSALYFCASSVWGATNEKLFFGSGTQLSVL.

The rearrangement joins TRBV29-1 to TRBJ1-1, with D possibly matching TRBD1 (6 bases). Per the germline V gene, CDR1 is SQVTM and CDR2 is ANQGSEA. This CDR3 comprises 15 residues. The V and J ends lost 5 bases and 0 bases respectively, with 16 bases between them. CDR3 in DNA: TGCAGCGTTTTAAGACAGGTTGTTATGAACACTGAAGCTTTCTTT. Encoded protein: CSVLRQVVMNTEAFF. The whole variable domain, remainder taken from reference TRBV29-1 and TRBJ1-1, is SAVISQKPSRDICQRGTSLTIQCQVDSQVTMMFWYRQQPGQSLTLIATANQGSEATYESGFVIDKFPISRPNLTFSTLTVSNMSPEDSSIYLCSVLRQVVMNTEAFFGQGTRLTVV.

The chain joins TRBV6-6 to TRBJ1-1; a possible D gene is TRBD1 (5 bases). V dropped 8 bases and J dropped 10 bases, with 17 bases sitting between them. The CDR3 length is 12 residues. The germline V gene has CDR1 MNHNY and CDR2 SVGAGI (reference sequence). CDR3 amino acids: CASRPLDQGAFF. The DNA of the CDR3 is TGTGCCAGCCGCCCCCTTGACCAGGGAGCTTTCTTT.